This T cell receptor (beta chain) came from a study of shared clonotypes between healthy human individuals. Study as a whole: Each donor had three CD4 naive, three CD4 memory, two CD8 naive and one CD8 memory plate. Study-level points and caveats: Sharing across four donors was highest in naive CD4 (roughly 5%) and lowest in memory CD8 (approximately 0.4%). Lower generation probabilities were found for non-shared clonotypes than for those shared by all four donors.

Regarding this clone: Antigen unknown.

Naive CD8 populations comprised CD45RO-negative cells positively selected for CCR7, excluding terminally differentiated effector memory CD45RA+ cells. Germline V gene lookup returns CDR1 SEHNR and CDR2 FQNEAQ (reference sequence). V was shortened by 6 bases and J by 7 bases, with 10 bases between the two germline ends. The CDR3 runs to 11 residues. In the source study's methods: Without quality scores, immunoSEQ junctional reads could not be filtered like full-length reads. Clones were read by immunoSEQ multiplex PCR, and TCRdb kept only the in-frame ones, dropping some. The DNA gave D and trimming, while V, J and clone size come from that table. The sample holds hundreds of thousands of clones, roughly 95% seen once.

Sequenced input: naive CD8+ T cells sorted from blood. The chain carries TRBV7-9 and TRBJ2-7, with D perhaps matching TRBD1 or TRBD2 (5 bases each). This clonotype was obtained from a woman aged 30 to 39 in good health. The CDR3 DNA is TGTGCCAGCAGGGGGCCGGGGGAGCAGTACTTC. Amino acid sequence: CASRGPGEQYF.